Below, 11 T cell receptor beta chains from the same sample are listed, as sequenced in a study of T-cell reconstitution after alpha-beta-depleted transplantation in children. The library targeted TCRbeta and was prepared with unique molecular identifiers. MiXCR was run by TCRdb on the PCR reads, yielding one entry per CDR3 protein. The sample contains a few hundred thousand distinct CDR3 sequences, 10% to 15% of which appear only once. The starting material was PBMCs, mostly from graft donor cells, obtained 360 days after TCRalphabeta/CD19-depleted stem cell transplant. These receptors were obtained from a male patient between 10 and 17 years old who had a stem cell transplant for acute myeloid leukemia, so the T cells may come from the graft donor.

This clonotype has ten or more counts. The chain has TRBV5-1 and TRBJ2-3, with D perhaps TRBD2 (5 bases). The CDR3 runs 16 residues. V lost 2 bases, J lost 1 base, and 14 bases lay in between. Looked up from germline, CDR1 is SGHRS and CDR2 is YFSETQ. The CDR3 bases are TGCGCCAGCAGCTTAGATGGAGGCGGTGGCACAGATACGCAGTATTTT. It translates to CASSLDGGGGTDTQYF.

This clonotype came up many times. The CDR3 sequence: CASNPPGSGRVEQYF. For the CDR3, the DNA is TGTGCCAGCAACCCTCCAGGGAGCGGGAGGGTCGAGCAGTACTTC. The rearrangement links TRBV28 to TRBJ2-7; 10 nucleotides agree with TRBD2. Germline CDR1 reads MDHEN; CDR2 reads SYDVKM. The trim removed 7 bases at V and 6 bases at J, leaving 12 bases unmatched. The CDR3 runs 15 residues.

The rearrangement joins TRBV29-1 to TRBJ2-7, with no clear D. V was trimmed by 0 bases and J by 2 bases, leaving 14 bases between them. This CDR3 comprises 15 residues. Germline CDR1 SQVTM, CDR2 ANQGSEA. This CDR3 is CSVEDYSDDTYEQYF. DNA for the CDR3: TGCAGCGTTGAAGATTACAGCGATGACACCTACGAGCAGTACTTC.

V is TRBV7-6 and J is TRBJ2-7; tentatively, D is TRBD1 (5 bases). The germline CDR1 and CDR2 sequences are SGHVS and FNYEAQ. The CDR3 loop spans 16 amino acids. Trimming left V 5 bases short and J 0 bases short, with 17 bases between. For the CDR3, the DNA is TGTGCCAGCAGCCCGAGGTTGGGGCGGAGCTCCTACGAGCAGTACTTC. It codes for CASSPRLGRSSYEQYF.

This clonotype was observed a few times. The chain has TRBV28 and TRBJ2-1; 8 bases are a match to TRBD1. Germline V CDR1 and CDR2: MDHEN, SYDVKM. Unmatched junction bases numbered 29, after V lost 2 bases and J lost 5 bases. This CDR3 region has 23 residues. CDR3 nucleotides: TGTGCCAGCAGTTTAGGTAGAATCCGTACAGGGGGTCGAGGGGCCGACGGGAACAATGAGCAGTTCTTC. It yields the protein CASSLGRIRTGGRGADGNNEQFF.

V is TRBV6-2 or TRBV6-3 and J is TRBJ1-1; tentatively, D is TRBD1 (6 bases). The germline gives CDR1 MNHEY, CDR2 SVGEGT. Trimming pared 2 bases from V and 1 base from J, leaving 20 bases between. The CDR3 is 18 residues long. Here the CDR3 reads CASSYVALSAGQNTEAFF. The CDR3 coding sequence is TGTGCCAGCAGTTACGTCGCACTCTCGGCGGGACAGAACACTGAAGCTTTCTTT.

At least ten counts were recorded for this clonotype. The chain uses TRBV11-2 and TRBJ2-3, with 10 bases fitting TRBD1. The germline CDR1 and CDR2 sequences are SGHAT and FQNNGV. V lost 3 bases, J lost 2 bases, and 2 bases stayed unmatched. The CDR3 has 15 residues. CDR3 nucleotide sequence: TGTGCCAGCAGCTTCGGGACAGGGGCCACAGATACGCAGTATTTT. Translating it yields CASSFGTGATDTQYF. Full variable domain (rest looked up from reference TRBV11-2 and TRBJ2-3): EAGVAQSPRYKIIEKRQSVAFWCNPISGHATLYWYQQILGQGPKLLIQFQNNGVVDDSQLPKDRFSAERLKGVDSTLKIQPAKLEDSAVYLCASSFGTGATDTQYFGPGTRLTVL.

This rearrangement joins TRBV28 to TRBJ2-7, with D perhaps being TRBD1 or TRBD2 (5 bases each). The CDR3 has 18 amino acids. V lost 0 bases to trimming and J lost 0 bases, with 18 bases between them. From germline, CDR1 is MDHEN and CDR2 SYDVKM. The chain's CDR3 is CASSLWPFRGGPSYEQYF. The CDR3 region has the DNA TGTGCCAGCAGTTTATGGCCCTTTCGGGGCGGACCCTCCTACGAGCAGTACTTC.

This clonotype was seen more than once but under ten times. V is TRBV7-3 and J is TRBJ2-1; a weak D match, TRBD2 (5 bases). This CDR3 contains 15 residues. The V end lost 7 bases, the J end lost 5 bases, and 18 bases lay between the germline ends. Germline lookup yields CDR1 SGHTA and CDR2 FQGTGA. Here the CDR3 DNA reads TGTGCCAGCAAGCCACGGGGTCCCGGGGACAATGAGCAGTTCTTC. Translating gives CASKPRGPGDNEQFF.

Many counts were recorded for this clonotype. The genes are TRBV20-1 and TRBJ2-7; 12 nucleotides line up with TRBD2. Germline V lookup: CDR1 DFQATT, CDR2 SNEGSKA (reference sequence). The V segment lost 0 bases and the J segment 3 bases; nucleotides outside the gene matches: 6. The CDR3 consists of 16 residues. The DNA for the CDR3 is TGCAGTGCTAGAGATCCCTCACTAGCGGGAGGCTACGAGCAGTACTTC. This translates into CSARDPSLAGGYEQYF.

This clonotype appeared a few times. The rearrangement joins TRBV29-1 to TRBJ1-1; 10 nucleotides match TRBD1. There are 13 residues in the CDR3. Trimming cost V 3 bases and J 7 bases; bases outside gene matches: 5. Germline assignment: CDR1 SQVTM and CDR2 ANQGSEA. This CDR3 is CSVEGQGIIEAFF. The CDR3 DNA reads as TGCAGCGTTGAGGGACAGGGGATTATTGAAGCTTTCTTT.